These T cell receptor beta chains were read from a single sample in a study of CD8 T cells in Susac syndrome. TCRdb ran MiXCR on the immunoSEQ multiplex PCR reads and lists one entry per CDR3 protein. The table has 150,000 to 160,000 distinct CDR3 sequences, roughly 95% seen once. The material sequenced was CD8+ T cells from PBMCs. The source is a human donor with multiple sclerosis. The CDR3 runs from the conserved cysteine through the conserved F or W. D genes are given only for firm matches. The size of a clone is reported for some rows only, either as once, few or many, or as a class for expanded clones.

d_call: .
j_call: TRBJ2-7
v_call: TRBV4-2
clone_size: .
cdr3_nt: TGTGCCAGCAGCCAAGTTCGGGGGACAAAGGTCGAGCAGTACTTC
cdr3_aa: CASSQVRGTKVEQYF

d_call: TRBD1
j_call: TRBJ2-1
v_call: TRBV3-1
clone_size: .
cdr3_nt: TGTGCCAGCAGCCACTATTACGTGGACAGGGTCTACAATGAGCAGTTCTTC
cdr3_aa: CASSHYYVDRVYNEQFF

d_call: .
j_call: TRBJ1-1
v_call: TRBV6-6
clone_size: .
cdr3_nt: TGTGCCAGCAGTCGGGACTCCGGGTTAGGAACTGAAGCTTTCTTT
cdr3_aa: CASSRDSGLGTEAFF

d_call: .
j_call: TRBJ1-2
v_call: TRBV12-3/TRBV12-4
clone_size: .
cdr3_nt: TGTGCCAGCAGCCTGGACTGGGGCTATGGCTACACCTTC
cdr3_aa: CASSLDWGYGYTF

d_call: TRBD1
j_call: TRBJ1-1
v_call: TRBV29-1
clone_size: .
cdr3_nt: TGCAGCGTTTCCGACAGGGGCATCGCTGAAGCTTTCTTT
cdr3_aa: CSVSDRGIAEAFF

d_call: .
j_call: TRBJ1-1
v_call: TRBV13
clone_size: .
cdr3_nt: TGTGCCAGCAGGGGCATGGGGGGGAGCACTGAAGCTTTCTTT
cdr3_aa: CASRGMGGSTEAFF

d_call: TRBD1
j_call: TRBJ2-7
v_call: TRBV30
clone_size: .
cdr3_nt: TGTGCCCTACGCCTCGGGACAGGGAAGCACGAGCAGTACTTC
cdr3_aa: CALRLGTGKHEQYF

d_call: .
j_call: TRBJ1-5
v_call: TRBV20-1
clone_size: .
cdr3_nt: TGCAGTGCTAGAGATACGCGGGGCTCCTGGCCCCAGCATTTT
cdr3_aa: CSARDTRGSWPQHF

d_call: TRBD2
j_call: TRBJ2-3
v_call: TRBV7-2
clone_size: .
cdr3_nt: TGTGCCAGCAGCCTGCGGGGGGACTATTCTAGCACAGATACGCAGTATTTT
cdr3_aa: CASSLRGDYSSTDTQYF

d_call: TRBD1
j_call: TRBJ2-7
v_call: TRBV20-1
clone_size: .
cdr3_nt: TGCAGTGCTAGACAGGGGGCTAGCTCCTACGAGCAGTACTTC
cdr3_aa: CSARQGASSYEQYF

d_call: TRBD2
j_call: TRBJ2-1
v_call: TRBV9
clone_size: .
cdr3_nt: TGTGCCAGCAGTCCGGGACTAGCGGGTTTTGAGCAGTTCTTC
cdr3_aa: CASSPGLAGFEQFF

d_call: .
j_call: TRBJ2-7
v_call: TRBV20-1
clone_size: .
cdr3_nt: TGCAGTGCTGGGGTTCGTTTATACGAGCAGTACTTC
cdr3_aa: CSAGVRLYEQYF

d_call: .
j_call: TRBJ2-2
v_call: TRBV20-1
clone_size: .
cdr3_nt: TGCAGTGCTAGGCGGGACATTCCGTCGAACACCGGGGAGCTGTTTTTT
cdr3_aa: CSARRDIPSNTGELFF

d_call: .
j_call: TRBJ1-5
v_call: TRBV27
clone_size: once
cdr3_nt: TGTGCCAGCAGTCAGGGGTACAATCAGCCCCAGCATTTT
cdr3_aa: CASSQGYNQPQHF

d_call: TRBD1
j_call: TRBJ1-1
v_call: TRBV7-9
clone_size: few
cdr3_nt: TGTGCCAGCAGTGAAAGCGGGACAGGGTCTGAGGCTTTCTTT
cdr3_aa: CASSESGTGSEAFF

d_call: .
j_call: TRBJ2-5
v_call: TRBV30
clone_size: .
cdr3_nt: TGTGCCTGGAGTCCCGGGGTCCCCCCAGAGACCCAGTACTTC
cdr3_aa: CAWSPGVPPETQYF

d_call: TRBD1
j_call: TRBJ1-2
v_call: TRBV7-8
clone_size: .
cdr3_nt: TGTGCCAGCAGCTTAGAAGGGGGCTCCTATGGCTACACCTTC
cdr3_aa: CASSLEGGSYGYTF

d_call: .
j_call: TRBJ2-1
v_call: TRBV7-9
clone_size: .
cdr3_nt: TGTGCCAGCAGCTCTAGGGGGACACCGGAGCAGTTCTTC
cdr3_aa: CASSSRGTPEQFF

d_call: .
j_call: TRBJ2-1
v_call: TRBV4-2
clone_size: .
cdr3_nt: TGTGCCAGCAGCCAAGTCCGAGGTAATGAGCAGTTCTTC
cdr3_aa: CASSQVRGNEQFF

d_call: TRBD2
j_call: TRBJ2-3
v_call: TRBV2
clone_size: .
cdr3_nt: TGTGCCAGCAGTGAAAGGGGACTAGCGGGCCCATTCACAGATACGCAGTATTTT
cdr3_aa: CASSERGLAGPFTDTQYF

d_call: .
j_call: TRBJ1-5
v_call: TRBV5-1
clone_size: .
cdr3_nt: TGCGCCAGCAGCCTCGCCGCGGGTAGCAATCAGCCCCAGCATTTT
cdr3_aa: CASSLAAGSNQPQHF

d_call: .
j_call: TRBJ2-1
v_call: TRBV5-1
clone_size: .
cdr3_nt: TGCGCCAGCAGCTTCGACTCGGACAATGAGCAGTTCTTC
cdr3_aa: CASSFDSDNEQFF

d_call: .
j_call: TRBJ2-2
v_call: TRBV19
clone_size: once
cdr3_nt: TGTGCCAGTACGACAGCAGCAGGGAACACCGGGGAGCTGTTTTTT
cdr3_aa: CASTTAAGNTGELFF

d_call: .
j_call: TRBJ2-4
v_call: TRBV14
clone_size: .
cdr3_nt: TGTGCCAGCAGCCCGCCGGGGACCAAAAACATTCAGTACTTC
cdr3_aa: CASSPPGTKNIQYF

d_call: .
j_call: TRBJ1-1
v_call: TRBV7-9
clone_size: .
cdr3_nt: TGTGCCAGCAGCTCCAAGGTGAACACTGAAGCTTTCTTT
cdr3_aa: CASSSKVNTEAFF

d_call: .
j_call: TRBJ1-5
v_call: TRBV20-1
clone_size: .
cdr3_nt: TGCAGTGGGTACGACGGGGTGCAGCCCCAGCATTTT
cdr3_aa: CSGYDGVQPQHF

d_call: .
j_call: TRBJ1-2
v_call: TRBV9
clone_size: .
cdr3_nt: TGTGCCAGCAGCGTAGAGGGGGGCCGAGGTGGCTACACCTTC
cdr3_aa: CASSVEGGRGGYTF

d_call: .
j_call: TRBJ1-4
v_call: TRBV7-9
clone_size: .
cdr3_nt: TGTGCCAGCAGCCGAACGGGGACCGAACTGTTTTTT
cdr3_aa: CASSRTGTELFF

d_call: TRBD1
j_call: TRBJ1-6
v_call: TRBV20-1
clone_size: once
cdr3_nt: TGCAGTGCTAGAGAACCCTTGACAGGGGTCAATTCACCCCTCCACTTT
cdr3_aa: CSAREPLTGVNSPLHF

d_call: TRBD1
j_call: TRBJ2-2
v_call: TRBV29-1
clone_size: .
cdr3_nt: TGCAGCACGCCCGGGACAGCGAACACCGGGGAGCTGTTTTTT
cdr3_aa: CSTPGTANTGELFF

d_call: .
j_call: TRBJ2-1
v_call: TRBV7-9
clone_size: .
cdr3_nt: TGTGCCAGCAGCCCGCCCCCTGAGGATGAGCAGTTCTTC
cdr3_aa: CASSPPPEDEQFF

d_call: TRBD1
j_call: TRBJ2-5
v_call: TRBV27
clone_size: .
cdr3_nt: TGTGCCAGCAGTTTAGAGGGACAGCCAGAGACCCAGTACTTC
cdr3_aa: CASSLEGQPETQYF

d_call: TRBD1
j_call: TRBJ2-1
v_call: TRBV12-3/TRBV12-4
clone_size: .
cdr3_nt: TGTGCCAGCAGTCTACCGACAGGGGTCGCCTACAATGAGCAGTTCTTC
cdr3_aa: CASSLPTGVAYNEQFF

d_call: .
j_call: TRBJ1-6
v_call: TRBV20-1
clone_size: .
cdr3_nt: TGCAGTGCTAGTATTGGGGCCTCGCGGGACCTCCACTTT
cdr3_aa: CSASIGASRDLHF

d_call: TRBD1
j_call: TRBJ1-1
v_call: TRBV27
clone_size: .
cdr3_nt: TGTGCCAGCAGTTCTCCTGGGACAGGGGGCGTGAACACTGAAGCTTTCTTT
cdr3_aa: CASSSPGTGGVNTEAFF

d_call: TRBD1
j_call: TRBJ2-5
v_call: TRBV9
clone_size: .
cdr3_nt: TGTGCCAGCAGCCACGCAACAGGGGATGGCGAGACCCAGTACTTC
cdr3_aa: CASSHATGDGETQYF

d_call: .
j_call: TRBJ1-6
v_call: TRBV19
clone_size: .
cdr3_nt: TGTGCCAGTAGCTGGGGGACGGCAGAAACCCCCCTCCACTTT
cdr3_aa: CASSWGTAETPLHF

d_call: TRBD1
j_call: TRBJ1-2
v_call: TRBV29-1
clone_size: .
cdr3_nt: TGCAGCGTGCAGGGGGGAGCTAACTATGGCTACACCTTC
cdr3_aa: CSVQGGANYGYTF

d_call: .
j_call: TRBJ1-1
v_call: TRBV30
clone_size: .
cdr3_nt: TGTGCCTGGGGGATGGGGGGCTTGGACACTGAAGCTTTCTTT
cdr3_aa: CAWGMGGLDTEAFF

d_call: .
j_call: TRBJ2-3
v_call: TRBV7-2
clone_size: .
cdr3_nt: TGTGCCAGCAGCCAGGAGGTCGCGGATACGCAGTATTTT
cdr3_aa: CASSQEVADTQYF

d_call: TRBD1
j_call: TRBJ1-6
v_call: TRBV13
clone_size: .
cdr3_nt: TGTGCCAGCAGCGGACAGGGAGGTAGCTCACCCCTCCACTTT
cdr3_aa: CASSGQGGSSPLHF

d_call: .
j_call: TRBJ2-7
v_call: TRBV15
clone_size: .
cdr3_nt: TGTGCCACCAGCAATACTGCCGAGCAGTACTTC
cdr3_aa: CATSNTAEQYF

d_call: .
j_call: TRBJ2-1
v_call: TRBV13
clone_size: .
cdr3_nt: TGTGCCAGCAGCTTCAGCCTAGTGGGTAGCCCGATCTACAATGAGCAGTTCTTC
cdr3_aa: CASSFSLVGSPIYNEQFF